These T cell receptor beta chains were read from a single sample in a study of blood T cell repertoires in COVID-19. Method: immunoSEQ multiplex PCR; TCRdb's copy keeps in-frame clones and lacks some. The sample contains around 80,000 clones, over 65% of which appear only once. Source material: peripheral blood. The receptors were sampled from a man aged 50 or older with active or convalescent COVID-19. CDR3s leave out the opening cysteine and the closing phenylalanine or tryptophan. The D gene is left open where the match is weak.

V	length	D	J	CDR3
TRBV5-1	12	-	TRBJ2-3	ASSSVTGTDTQY
TRBV11-2	14	-	TRBJ2-3	ASSLEAPGSPDTQY
TRBV5-1	12	-	TRBJ1-5	ASSLDGGNQPQH
TRBV11-2	14	-	TRBJ2-3	ASSLGTTGEADTQY
TRBV9	13	TRBD1	TRBJ2-1	ASSVEGQGFNEQF
TRBV6-4	12	-	TRBJ1-1	ASSGRAGGARAF
TRBV27	12	-	TRBJ1-6	ASSQVTRDSPLH
TRBV7-2	13	TRBD1	TRBJ2-1	ASSSDRARPNEQF
TRBV27	13	-	TRBJ1-6	ASSISGTSPSPLH
TRBV30	14	TRBD2	TRBJ2-3	AWSKTSGGRTDTQY
TRBV18	15	-	TRBJ1-1	ASSPGPPGGMNTEAF
TRBV4-1	16	TRBD2	TRBJ2-3	ASSPKPLAGGGTDTQY
TRBV16	13	TRBD1	TRBJ1-2	ASSQSVTGDYGYT
TRBV20-1	11	-	TRBJ2-7	SASSEAPYEQY
TRBV9	12	TRBD1	TRBJ1-5	ASSDRDSVFPQH
TRBV4-3	15	-	TRBJ1-5	ASSQDWAGGANQPQH
TRBV29-1	13	TRBD1	TRBJ2-1	SVESRTGVYNEQF
TRBV18	12	-	TRBJ2-5	ASSPTQYQETQY
TRBV20-1	16	TRBD2	TRBJ2-3	SASGPGLAGASTDTQY
TRBV5-1	11	-	TRBJ2-7	ASSLEGAYEQY
TRBV6-1	17	-	TRBJ2-3	ASSDETNLRGLSTDTQY
TRBV6-4	13	TRBD2	TRBJ2-3	ASSDSSGGADTQY
TRBV18	13	TRBD1	TRBJ1-4	ASSPQKTGGEKLF
TRBV7-9	13	TRBD1	TRBJ1-4	ASSLGTGLHEKLF
TRBV5-1	13	TRBD2	TRBJ2-5	ASGRGGEFRETQY
TRBV19	13	TRBD1	TRBJ2-7	ASRAPGTGVREQY
TRBV3-1/TRBV3-2	12	-	TRBJ2-2	ASSQGRGTGELF
TRBV2	9	-	TRBJ2-7	ASSPYYEQY
TRBV5-1	14	TRBD1	TRBJ1-6	ASSARGTGSNSPLH
TRBV5-4	12	-	TRBJ2-5	ASSFEGTQETQY
TRBV2	10	-	TRBJ2-3	ASAVAADTQY
TRBV20-1	9	TRBD2	TRBJ2-5	SLGGIETQY
TRBV11-2	11	-	TRBJ2-5	ASRRFSGETQY
TRBV11-2	10	-	TRBJ1-2	ASRSTRDGYT
TRBV2	9	TRBD1	TRBJ2-3	ASSPGGTQY
TRBV19	13	-	TRBJ1-6	ASQRGSPTNSPLH
TRBV27	13	TRBD2	TRBJ2-5	ASTSSGGARETQY
TRBV7-9	13	-	TRBJ1-1	ASSLVQGVGTEAF
TRBV6-6	11	-	TRBJ2-7	ASYDPDSHEQY
TRBV2	11	-	TRBJ2-1	ASRRLAGNEQF